This section outlines one T cell receptor beta chain sequence together with its context. In the authors' methods: Quantification of nucleated cells was approximated via reference gene primer amplification. Produced via immunoSEQ multiplex PCR; TCRdb's table is partial and in-frame only. Clone size and the V and J calls come from that table; the DNA yielded D and trimming. The repertoire holds 250,000 or so clones, with nearly 90% as singletons. The sample comes from a study of blood T cell repertoires in COVID-19. Losses at the gene ends were 7 bases for V and 1 base for J; bases not matched to a gene: 4. Looked up from germline, CDR1 is MNHEY and CDR2 is SVGAGI. The CDR3 runs 14 residues.

This clonotype originated in a woman aged 25 to 39 with acute or convalescent COVID-19. Sequenced input: peripheral blood. The chain carries TRBV6-5 and TRBJ2-7, with TRBD2 matching 10 bases. CDR3 coding DNA: TGTGCCAGCAACTTAGCGGGAGGTTCCTACGAGCAGTACTTC. It translates to CASNLAGGSYEQYF.